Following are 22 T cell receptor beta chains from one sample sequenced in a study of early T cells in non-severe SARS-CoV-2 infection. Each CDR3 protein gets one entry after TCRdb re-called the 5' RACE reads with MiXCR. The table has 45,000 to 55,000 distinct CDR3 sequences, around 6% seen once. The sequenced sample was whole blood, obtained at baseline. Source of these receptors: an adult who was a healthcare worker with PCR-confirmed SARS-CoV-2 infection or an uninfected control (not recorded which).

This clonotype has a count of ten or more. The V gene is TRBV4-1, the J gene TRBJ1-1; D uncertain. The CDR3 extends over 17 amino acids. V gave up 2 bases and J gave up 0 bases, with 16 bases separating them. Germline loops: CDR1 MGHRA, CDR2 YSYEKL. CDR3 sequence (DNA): TGCGCCAGCAGCCAAAAGCCCTGGCGGCAGCTGAACACTGAAGCTTTCTTT. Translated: CASSQKPWRQLNTEAFF.

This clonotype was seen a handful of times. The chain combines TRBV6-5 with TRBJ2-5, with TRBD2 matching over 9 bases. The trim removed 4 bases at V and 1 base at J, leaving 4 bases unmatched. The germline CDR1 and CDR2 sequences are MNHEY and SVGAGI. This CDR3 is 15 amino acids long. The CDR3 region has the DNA TGTGCCAGCAGTTTCCTGACTAGCGGCCAAGAGACCCAGTACTTC. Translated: CASSFLTSGQETQYF.

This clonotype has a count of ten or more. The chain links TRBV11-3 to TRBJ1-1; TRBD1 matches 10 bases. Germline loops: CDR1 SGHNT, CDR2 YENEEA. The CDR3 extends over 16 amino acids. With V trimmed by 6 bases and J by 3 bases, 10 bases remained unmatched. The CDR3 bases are TGTGCCAGCAGGGAGGGAACCGGGACAGGGGACACTGAAGCTTTCTTT. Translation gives CASREGTGTGDTEAFF.

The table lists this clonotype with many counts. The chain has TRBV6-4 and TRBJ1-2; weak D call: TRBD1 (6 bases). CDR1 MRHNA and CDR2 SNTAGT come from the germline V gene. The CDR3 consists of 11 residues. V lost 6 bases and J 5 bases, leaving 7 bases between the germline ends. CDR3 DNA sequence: TGTGCCAGCAGGGGGGCGTATGGCTACACCTTC. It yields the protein CASRGAYGYTF.

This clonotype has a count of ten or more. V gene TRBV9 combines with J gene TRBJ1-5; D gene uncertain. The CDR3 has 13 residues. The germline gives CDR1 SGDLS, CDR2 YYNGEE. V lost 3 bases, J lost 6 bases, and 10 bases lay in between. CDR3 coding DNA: TGTGCCAGCAGCGCAGGTAACACTCAGCCCCAGCATTTT. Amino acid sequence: CASSAGNTQPQHF.

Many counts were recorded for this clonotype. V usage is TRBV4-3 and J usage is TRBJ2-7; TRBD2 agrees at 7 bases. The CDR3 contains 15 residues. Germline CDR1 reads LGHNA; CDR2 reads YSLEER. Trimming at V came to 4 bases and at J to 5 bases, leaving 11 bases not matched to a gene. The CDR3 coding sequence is TGCGCCAGCAGCCGCGGGAGAGACGCCCGTCACGAGCAGTACTTC. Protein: CASSRGRDARHEQYF.

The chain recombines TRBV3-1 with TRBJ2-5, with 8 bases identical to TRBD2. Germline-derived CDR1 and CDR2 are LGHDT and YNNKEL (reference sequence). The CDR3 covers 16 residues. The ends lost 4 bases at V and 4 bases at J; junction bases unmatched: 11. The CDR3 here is CASSPSIGGAGETQYF. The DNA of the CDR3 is TGTGCCAGCAGCCCCTCTATCGGGGGGGCCGGAGAGACCCAGTACTTC.

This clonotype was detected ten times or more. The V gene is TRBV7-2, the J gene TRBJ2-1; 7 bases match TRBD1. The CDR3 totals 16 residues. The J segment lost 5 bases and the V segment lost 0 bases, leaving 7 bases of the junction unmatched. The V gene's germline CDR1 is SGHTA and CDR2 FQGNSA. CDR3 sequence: CASSLAPGQRNNEQFF. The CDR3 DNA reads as TGTGCCAGCAGCTTAGCACCGGGACAGCGTAACAATGAGCAGTTCTTC.

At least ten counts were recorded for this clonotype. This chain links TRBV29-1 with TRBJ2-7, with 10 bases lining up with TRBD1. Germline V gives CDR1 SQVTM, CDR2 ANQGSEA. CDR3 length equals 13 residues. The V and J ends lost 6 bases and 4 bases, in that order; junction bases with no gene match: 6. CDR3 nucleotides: TGCAGCGTGGGGGGACAGGGGAGGTACGAGCAGTACTTC. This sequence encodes CSVGGQGRYEQYF.

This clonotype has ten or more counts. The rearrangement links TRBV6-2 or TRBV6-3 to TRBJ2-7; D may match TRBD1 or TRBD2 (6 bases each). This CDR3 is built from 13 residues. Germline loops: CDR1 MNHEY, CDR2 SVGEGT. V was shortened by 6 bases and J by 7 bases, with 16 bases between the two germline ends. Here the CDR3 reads CASSSSGQGEQYF. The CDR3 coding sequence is TGTGCCAGCAGCTCAAGCGGGCAGGGGGAGCAGTACTTC.

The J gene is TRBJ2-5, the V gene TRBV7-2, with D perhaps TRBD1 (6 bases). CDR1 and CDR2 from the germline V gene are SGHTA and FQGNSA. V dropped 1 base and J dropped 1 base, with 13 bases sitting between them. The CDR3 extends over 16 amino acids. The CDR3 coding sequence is TGTGCCAGCAGCTTAGGGACCGGGACACCCCAAGAGACCCAGTACTTC. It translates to CASSLGTGTPQETQYF.

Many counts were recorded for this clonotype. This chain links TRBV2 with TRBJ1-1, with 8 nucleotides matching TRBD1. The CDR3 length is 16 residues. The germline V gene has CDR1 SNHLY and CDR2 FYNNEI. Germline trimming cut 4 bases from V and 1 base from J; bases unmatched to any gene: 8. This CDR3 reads CASSGSLQGGNTEAFF. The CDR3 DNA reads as TGTGCCAGCAGTGGTTCCTTACAGGGGGGGAACACTGAAGCTTTCTTT.

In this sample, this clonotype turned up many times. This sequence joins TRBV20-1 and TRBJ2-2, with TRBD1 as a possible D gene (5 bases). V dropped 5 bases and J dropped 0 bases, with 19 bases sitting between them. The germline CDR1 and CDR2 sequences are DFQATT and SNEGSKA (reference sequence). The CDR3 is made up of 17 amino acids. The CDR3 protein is CSAHSRGTKANTGELFF. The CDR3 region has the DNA TGCAGTGCTCACTCTAGGGGAACGAAAGCGAACACCGGGGAGCTGTTTTTT.

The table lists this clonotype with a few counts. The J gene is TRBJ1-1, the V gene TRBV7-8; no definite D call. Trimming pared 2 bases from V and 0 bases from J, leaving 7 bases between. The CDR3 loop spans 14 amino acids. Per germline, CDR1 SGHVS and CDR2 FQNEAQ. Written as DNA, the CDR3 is TGTGCCAGCAGCTTACAGGTCCTGAACACTGAAGCTTTCTTT. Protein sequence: CASSLQVLNTEAFF.

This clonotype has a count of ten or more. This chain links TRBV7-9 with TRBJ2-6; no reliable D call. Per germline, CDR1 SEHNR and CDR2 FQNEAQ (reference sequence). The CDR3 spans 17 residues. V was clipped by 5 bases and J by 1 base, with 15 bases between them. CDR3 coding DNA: TGTGCCAGCAGCCGGTCTACCGGCCAGTCTGGGGCCAACGTCCTGACTTTC. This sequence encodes CASSRSTGQSGANVLTF.

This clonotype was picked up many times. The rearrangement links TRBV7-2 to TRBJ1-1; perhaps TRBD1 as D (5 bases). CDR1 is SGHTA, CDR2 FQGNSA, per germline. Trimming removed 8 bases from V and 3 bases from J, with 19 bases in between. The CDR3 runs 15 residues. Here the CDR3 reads CASSGVQGLYTEAFF. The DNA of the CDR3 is TGTGCCAGCTCCGGGGTTCAGGGCCTTTACACTGAAGCTTTCTTT.

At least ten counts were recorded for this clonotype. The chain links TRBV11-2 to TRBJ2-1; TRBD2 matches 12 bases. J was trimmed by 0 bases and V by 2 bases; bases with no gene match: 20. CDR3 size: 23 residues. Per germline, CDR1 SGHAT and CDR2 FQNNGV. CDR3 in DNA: TGTGCCAGCAGCTTATCCCCCACGGCGAGACTAGCGGGGGCCGTTCTCTCCTACAATGAGCAGTTCTTC. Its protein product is CASSLSPTARLAGAVLSYNEQFF.

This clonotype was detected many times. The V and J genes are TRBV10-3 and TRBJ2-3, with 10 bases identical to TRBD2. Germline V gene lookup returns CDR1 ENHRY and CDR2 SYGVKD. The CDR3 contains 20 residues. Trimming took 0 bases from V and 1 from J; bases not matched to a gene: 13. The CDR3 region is CAISESSSGGPRRGTDTQYF. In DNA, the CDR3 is TGTGCCATCAGTGAGTCGTCTAGCGGGGGACCCCGGAGGGGCACAGATACGCAGTATTTT.

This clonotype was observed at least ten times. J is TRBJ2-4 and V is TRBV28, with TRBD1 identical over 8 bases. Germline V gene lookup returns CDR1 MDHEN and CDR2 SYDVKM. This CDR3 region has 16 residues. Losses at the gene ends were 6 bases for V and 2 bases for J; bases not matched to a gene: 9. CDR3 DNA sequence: TGTGCCAGCAGCTCGACAGGGGTTGGGTCCAAAAACATTCAGTACTTC. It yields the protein CASSSTGVGSKNIQYF.

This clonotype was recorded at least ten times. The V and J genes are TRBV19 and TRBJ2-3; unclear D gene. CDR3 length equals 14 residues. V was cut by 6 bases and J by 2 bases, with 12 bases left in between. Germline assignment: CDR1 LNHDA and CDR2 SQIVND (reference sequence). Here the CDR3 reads CASRKGQDTDTQYF. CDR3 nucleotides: TGTGCCAGTAGGAAAGGGCAGGACACAGATACGCAGTATTTT. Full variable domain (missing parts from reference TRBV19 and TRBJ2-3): DGGITQSPKYLFRKEGQNVTLSCEQNLNHDAMYWYRQDPGQGLRLIYYSQIVNDFQKGDIAEGYSVSREKKESFPLTVTSAQKNPTAFYLCASRKGQDTDTQYFGPGTRLTVL.

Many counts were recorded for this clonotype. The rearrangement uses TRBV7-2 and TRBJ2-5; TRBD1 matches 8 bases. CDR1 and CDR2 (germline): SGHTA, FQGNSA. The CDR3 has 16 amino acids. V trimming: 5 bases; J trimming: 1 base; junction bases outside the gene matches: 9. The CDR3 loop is CASSAGQGGSQETQYF. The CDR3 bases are TGTGCCAGCAGCGCCGGACAGGGAGGAAGCCAAGAGACCCAGTACTTC.

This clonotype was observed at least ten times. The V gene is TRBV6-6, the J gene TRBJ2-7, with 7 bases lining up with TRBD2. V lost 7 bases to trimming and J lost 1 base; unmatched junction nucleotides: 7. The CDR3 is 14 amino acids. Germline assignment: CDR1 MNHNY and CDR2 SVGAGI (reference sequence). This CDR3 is CASTSGRGSYEQYF. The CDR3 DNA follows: TGTGCCAGCACCTCGGGGAGGGGTTCCTACGAGCAGTACTTC.